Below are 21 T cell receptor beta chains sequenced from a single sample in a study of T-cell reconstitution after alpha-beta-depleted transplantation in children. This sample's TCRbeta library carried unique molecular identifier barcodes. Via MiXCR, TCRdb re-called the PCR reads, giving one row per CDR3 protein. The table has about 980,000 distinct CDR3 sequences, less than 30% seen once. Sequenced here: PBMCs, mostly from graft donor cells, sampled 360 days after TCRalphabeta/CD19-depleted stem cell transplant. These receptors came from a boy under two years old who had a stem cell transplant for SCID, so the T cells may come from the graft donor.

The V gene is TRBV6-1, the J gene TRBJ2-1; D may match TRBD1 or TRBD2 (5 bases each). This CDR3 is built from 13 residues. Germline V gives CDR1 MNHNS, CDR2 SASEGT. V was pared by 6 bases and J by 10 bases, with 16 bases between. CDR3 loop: CASRFSNRGEQFF. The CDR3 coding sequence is TGTGCCAGCAGATTTTCTAATCGGGGCGAGCAGTTCTTC.

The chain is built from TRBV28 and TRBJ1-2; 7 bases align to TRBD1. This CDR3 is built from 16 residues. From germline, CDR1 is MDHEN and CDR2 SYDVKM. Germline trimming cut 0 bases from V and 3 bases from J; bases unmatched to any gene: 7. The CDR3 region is CASSLWTGIGDYGYTF. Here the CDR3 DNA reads TGTGCCAGCAGTTTATGGACAGGGATCGGGGACTATGGCTACACCTTC.

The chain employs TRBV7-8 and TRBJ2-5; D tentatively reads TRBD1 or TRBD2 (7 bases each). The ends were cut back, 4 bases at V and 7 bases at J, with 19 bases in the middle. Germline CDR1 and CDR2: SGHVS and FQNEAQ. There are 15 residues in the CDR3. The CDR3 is CASSSRTSTGATQYF. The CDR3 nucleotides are TGTGCCAGCAGCTCGCGGACTAGTACAGGGGCGACCCAGTACTTC.

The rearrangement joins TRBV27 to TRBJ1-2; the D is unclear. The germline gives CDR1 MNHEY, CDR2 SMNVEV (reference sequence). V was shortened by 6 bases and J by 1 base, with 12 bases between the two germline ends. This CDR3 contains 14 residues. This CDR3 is CASSPRRVNYGYTF. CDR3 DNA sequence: TGTGCCAGCAGCCCTAGGCGGGTTAACTATGGCTACACCTTC.

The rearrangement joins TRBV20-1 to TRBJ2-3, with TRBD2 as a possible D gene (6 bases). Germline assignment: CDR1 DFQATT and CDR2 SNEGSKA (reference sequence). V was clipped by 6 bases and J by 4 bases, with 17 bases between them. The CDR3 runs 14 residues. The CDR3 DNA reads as TGCAGTGCCCAGGGTACTAGCAGCCCAGATACGCAGTATTTT. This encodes CSAQGTSSPDTQYF.

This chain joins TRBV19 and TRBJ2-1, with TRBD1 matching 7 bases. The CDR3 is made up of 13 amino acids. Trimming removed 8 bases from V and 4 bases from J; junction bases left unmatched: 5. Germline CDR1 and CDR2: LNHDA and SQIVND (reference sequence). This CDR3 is CASGTAVYNEQFF. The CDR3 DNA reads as TGTGCCAGTGGGACAGCCGTTTACAATGAGCAGTTCTTC.

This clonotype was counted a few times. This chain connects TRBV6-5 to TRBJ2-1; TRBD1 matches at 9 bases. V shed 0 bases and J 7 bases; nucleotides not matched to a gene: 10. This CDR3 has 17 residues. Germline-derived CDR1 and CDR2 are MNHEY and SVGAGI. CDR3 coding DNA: TGTGCCAGCAGTTACTCGGAAGTGGGGACAGGGATAAATGAGCAGTTCTTC. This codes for CASSYSEVGTGINEQFF.

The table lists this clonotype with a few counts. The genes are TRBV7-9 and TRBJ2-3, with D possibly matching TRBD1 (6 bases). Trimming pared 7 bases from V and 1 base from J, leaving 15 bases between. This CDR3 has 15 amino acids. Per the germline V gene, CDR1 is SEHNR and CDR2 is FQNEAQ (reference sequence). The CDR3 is CASTSRQEGTDTQYF. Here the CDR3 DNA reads TGTGCCAGCACCAGTAGACAGGAGGGCACAGATACGCAGTATTTT.

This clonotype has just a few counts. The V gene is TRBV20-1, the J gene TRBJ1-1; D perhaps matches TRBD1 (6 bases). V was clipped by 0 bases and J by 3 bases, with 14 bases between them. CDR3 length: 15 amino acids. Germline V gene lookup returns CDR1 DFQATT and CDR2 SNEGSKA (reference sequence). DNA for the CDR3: TGCAGTGCTAGAGATAGTCGGAACAGGGACACTGAAGCTTTCTTT. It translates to CSARDSRNRDTEAFF.

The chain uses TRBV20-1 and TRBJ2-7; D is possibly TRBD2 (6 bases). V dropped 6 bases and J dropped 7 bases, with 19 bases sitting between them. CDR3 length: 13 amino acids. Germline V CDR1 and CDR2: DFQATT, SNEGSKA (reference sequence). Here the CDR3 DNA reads TGCAGTGCCCCCCGGGGGAACTTAGGGGAGCAGTACTTC. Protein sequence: CSAPRGNLGEQYF.

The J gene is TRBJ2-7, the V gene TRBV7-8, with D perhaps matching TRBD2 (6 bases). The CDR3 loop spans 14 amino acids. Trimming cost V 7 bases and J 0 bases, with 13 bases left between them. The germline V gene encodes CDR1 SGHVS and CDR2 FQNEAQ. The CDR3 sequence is CASKCCGTSYEQYF. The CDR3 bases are TGTGCCAGCAAATGCTGCGGGACCTCCTACGAGCAGTACTTC.

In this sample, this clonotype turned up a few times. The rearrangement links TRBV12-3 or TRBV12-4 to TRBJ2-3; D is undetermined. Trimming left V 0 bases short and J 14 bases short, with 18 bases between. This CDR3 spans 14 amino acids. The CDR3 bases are TGTGCCAGCAGTTTAGCGGCCTCCGTGGTTGTATCGTATTTT. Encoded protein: CASSLAASVVVSYF.

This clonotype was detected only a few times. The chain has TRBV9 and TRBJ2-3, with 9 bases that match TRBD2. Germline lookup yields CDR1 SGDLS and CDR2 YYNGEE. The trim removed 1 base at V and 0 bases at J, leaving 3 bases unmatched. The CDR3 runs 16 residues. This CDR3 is CASSVYSGGSTDTQYF. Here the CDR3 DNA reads TGTGCCAGCAGCGTATACAGCGGGGGGAGCACAGATACGCAGTATTTT.

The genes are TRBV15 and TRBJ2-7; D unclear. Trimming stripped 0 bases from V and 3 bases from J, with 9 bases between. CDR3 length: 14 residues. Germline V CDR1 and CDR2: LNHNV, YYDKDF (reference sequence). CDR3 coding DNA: TGTGCCACCAGCAGAGATACAGTTTTCTACGAGCAGTACTTC. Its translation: CATSRDTVFYEQYF.

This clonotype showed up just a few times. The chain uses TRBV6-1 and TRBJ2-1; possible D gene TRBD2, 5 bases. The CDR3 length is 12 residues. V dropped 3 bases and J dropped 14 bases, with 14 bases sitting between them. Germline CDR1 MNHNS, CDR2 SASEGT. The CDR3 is CASSDYGIPKFF. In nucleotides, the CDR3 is TGTGCCAGCAGTGATTACGGGATTCCTAAGTTCTTC.

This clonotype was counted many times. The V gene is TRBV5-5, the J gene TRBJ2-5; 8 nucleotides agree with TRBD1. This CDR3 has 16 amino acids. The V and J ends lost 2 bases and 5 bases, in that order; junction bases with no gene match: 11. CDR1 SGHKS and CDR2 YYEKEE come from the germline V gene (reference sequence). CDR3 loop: CASSLVPGGAKETQYF. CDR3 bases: TGTGCCAGCAGCTTAGTCCCAGGGGGCGCGAAGGAGACCCAGTACTTC.

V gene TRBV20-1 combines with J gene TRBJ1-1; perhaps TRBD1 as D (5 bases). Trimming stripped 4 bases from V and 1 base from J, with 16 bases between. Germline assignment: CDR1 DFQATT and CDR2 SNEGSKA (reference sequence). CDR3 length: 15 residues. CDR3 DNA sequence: TGCAGTGCTATGGGTCAGGGTCCTTGGAACACTGAAGCTTTCTTT. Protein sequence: CSAMGQGPWNTEAFF.

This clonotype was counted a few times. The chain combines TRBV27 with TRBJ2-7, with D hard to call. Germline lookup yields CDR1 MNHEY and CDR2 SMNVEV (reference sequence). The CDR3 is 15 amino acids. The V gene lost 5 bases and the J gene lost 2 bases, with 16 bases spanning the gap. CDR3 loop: CASSPRLTRAYEQYF. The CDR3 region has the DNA TGTGCCAGCAGTCCCCGCCTAACGCGCGCCTACGAGCAGTACTTC.

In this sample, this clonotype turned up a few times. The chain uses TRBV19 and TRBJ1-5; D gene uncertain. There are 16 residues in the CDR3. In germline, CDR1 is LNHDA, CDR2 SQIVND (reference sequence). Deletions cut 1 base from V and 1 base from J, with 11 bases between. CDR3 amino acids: CASSIARAVSNQPQHF. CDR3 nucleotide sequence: TGTGCCAGTAGTATAGCGAGGGCGGTAAGCAATCAGCCCCAGCATTTT.

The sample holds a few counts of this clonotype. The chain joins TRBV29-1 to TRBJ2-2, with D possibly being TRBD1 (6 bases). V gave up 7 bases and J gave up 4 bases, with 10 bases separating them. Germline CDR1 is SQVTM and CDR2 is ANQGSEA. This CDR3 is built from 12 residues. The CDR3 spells CSAKQGTGELFF. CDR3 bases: TGCAGCGCAAAACAGGGCACCGGGGAGCTGTTTTTT.

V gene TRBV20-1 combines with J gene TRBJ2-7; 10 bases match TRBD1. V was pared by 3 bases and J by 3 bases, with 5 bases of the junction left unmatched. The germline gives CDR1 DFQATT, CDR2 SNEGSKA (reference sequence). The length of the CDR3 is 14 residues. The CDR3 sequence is CSASRTGGSYEQYF. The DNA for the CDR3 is TGCAGTGCTAGCCGGACAGGGGGAAGCTACGAGCAGTACTTC.